These T cell receptor beta chains were read from a single sample in a study of blood T cell repertoires in COVID-19. Repertoires were generated with immunoSEQ multiplex PCR, while TCRdb's copy carries only in-frame clones and drops some. This table has some 350,000 clones, around 87% appearing once. The sequenced sample was PBMCs or T cells enriched from blood (not recorded which). Receptors were obtained from a man between 18 and 35 years old who had recovered from COVID-19. CDR3s leave out the opening cysteine and the closing phenylalanine or tryptophan.

V	J	CDR3
TRBV24-1	TRBJ2-1	ATSDSWQRDEDEQF
TRBV11-3	TRBJ1-2	ASSLDRRGRGGPYGYT
TRBV18	TRBJ1-1	ASSPDRGTEAF
TRBV7-9	TRBJ1-4	ASSFGQGGEKLF
TRBV3-1/TRBV3-2	TRBJ2-1	ASSPGTGVEQF
TRBV5-1	TRBJ1-4	ASSLLLQGAGEKLF
TRBV18	TRBJ1-2	ASSPGSNYGYT
TRBV14	TRBJ1-1	ASSHVQGTEAF
TRBV7-8	TRBJ2-2	ASSFRATGIAGELF
TRBV11-3	TRBJ2-7	ASSGQAYEQY
TRBV7-2	TRBJ2-1	ASSQRPNEQF
TRBV25-1	TRBJ1-1	ASRPGTGWVTEAF
TRBV6-1	TRBJ2-2	ASSVWTEVLAGELF
TRBV11-2	TRBJ1-1	ASSPLVGGTNTEAF
TRBV12-3/TRBV12-4	TRBJ2-1	ASSLIPVEQF
TRBV2	TRBJ1-1	ASRIPGQGAFSTEAF
TRBV15	TRBJ2-2	ATSRDRDAGELF
TRBV19	TRBJ1-2	ASNAGNAQLNYGYT
TRBV19	TRBJ2-1	ASSLELNEQF
TRBV6-4	TRBJ2-3	ASSETSGGTDTQY
TRBV14	TRBJ1-1	ASRFTGGTEAF
TRBV19	TRBJ2-1	ASSYGDSDSSYNEQF
TRBV6-5	TRBJ1-2	ASSTGQGYGYT
TRBV7-2	TRBJ2-5	ASSMDRAVKTQY
TRBV5-1	TRBJ2-7	ASSLTLAGLHEQY
TRBV7-9	TRBJ1-2	ASSLDSAVGHGYT
TRBV7-9	TRBJ1-5	ASSRRGQPQH
TRBV9	TRBJ2-1	ASSVDAPSGEQF
TRBV5-1	TRBJ2-1	ASSFRVGAGVSDNEQF
TRBV20-1	TRBJ1-2	SAITNYGYT
TRBV5-6	TRBJ2-7	ASSLDPSGTYEQY
TRBV29-1	TRBJ2-5	SQLSGRAGETQY
TRBV28	TRBJ1-5	AIGTGGQPQH
TRBV4-1	TRBJ1-2	ASSQNEGDRGSYGYT
TRBV5-1	TRBJ2-3	ASSPGLTTTDTQY
TRBV9	TRBJ1-4	ASSVMAGGMRKLF
TRBV14	TRBJ2-3	ASSHRRYTDTQY
TRBV5-4	TRBJ1-6	ASSLNTGVGSPLH
TRBV3-1/TRBV3-2	TRBJ2-1	ASNTHGGGKSYNEQF
TRBV3-1/TRBV3-2	TRBJ1-6	ASKETGHNSPLH
TRBV28	TRBJ1-4	ASSFTGTGTEKLF
TRBV5-1	TRBJ2-7	ASRGEGAGEQY